Listed below are T cell receptor beta chains from one sample, sequenced in a study of Ad26.COV2.S vaccination and SARS-CoV-2 variants. Clones were sequenced by immunoSEQ multiplex PCR, and TCRdb holds only the in-frame ones, with some missing. The sample holds a few hundred thousand clones; about 80% are singletons and the top ten take roughly 7.4%. The sequencing here drew on peripheral blood, taken in a trial of Ad26.COV2.S vaccine versus placebo. These receptor sequences come from a person aged 18-65 years who received the Ad26.COV2.S COVID-19 vaccine or a placebo. CDR3s include the opening cysteine and the closing phenylalanine or tryptophan. D genes are given only for firm matches. Size is omitted from some rows. Given values are once, few, many or a class for expanded clones.

CASSVRDRRDIYGYTF TGTGCCAGCAGCGTTCGGGACCGTCGAGATATCTATGGCTACACCTTC TRBJ1-2 TRBV9 NA few
CAISATGTFSGNTIYF TGTGCCATCAGTGCGACAGGTACCTTCTCTGGAAACACCATATATTTT TRBJ1-3 TRBV10-3 NA few
CASSLKGAQGEKLFF TGTGCCAGCAGCTTAAAGGGGGCGCAAGGTGAAAAACTGTTTTTT TRBJ1-4 TRBV5-4 TRBD1 NA
CASGLRQGTGNTIYF TGTGCTAGTGGTTTAAGACAGGGGACTGGAAACACCATATATTTT TRBJ1-3 TRBV12-5 TRBD1 few
CASSQDRGAGGTGELFF TGTGCCAGCAGCCAAGATCGAGGGGCAGGGGGGACCGGGGAGCTGTTTTTT TRBJ2-2 TRBV4-2 NA NA
CASSLGFLGSGNTIYF TGCGCCAGCAGCTTGGGGTTTCTAGGGTCTGGAAACACCATATATTTT TRBJ1-3 TRBV5-1 NA once
CASSATGGDQPQHF TGTGCCAGCAGCGCTACAGGGGGCGATCAGCCCCAGCATTTT TRBJ1-5 TRBV2 TRBD1 NA
CASSLARDPYEQYF TGTGCCAGCAGCTTGGCCAGGGATCCATACGAGCAGTACTTC TRBJ2-7 TRBV5-4 NA NA
CASGKMDRPPNYGYTF TGTGCCAGCGGGAAGATGGACAGGCCTCCTAACTATGGCTACACCTTC TRBJ1-2 TRBV7-6 TRBD1 NA
CASSLGSGTGEPYSPLHF TGCGCCAGCAGCTTGGGGTCCGGGACAGGGGAGCCCTATTCACCCCTCCACTTT TRBJ1-6 TRBV5-1 TRBD1 NA
CASSGQLPNEQFF TGTGCCAGCAGCGGACAGCTCCCGAATGAGCAGTTCTTC TRBJ2-1 TRBV25-1 NA NA
CASSPMKWGRSEAFF TGCGCCAGCAGCCCCATGAAATGGGGCCGAAGTGAGGCTTTCTTT TRBJ1-1 TRBV4-1 NA NA
CASSWGAGTGELFF TGTGCCAGCAGTTGGGGGGCCGGCACCGGGGAGCTGTTTTTT TRBJ2-2 TRBV27 NA NA
CASRTGQGTDTQYF TGCGCCAGCAGGACGGGACAGGGAACAGATACGCAGTATTTT TRBJ2-3 TRBV5-1 TRBD1 NA
CASSSGQGMRAFF TGTGCCAGCAGCTCCGGACAGGGGATGCGGGCTTTCTTT TRBJ1-1 TRBV5-4 TRBD1 NA
CAWGPTHSGNTIYF TGTGCCTGGGGACCGACACACTCTGGAAACACCATATATTTT TRBJ1-3 TRBV30 NA NA
CASRGPLNTEAFF TGTGCCAGCCGCGGGCCTCTGAACACTGAAGCTTTCTTT TRBJ1-1 TRBV2 NA once
CASTIGGGGEQYF TGCGCCAGCACCATTGGTGGGGGAGGAGAGCAGTACTTC TRBJ2-7 TRBV5-1 NA NA
CASSPGTGTDTQYF TGTGCCAGCTCACCAGGGACGGGCACAGATACGCAGTATTTT TRBJ2-3 TRBV18 NA NA
CSVEPSGGGDTEAFF TGCAGCGTTGAACCCTCTGGCGGGGGGGACACTGAAGCTTTCTTT TRBJ1-1 TRBV29-1 NA NA
CASTPSGGNEQFF TGTGCCAGCACTCCTAGCGGGGGAAATGAGCAGTTCTTC TRBJ2-1 TRBV28 TRBD2 NA
CASTWSGGGTDTQYF TGTGCCAGCACCTGGTCGGGAGGGGGCACAGATACGCAGTATTTT TRBJ2-3 TRBV2 TRBD2 NA
CASSLGRSRETQYF TGCGCCAGCAGCCTTGGTAGGAGTAGGGAGACCCAGTACTTC TRBJ2-5 TRBV4-1 NA few
CASSLLNRGSGNTIYF TGTGCCAGCAGCCTCTTAAACAGGGGCTCTGGAAACACCATATATTTT TRBJ1-3 TRBV13 TRBD1 NA
CASSQGTGKETQYF TGTGCCAGCAGCCAAGGGACAGGGAAGGAGACCCAGTACTTC TRBJ2-5 TRBV4-2 TRBD1 NA
CASSGRLAARSYNEQFF TGTGCCAGCAGCGGTAGACTAGCGGCTCGTTCCTACAATGAGCAGTTCTTC TRBJ2-1 TRBV7-6 TRBD2 NA
CASRARAIVSNQPQHF TGTGCCAGCAGGGCCAGGGCGATCGTTAGCAATCAGCCCCAGCATTTT TRBJ1-5 TRBV27 NA NA
CASSEEASGANVLTF TGTGCCAGCAGTGAAGAGGCCTCTGGGGCCAACGTCCTGACTTTC TRBJ2-6 TRBV2 NA NA
CASSHSTGFHPYEQYF TGCGCCAGCAGCCATTCGACAGGGTTTCATCCCTACGAGCAGTACTTC TRBJ2-7 TRBV4-3 TRBD1 NA
CASSQDLGGARGLFGYTF TGCGCCAGCAGCCAAGATCTAGGTGGGGCACGGGGGTTGTTTGGCTACACCTTC TRBJ1-2 TRBV4-3 NA many
CASSLGGASGNTIYF TGTGCCAGCAGCTTGGGGGGCGCGTCTGGAAACACCATATATTTT TRBJ1-3 TRBV5-5 NA NA
CSVGAGSSGNTIYF TGCAGCGTTGGGGCAGGATCCTCTGGAAACACCATATATTTT TRBJ1-3 TRBV29-1 NA NA
CASSVGGTGVGNTIYF TGTGCCAGCAGCGTAGGGGGGACAGGGGTAGGAAACACCATATATTTT TRBJ1-3 TRBV9 TRBD1 NA
CASSPYGGLVRGYGYTF TGTGCCAGTAGTCCATATGGGGGGCTGGTTCGAGGGTATGGCTACACCTTC TRBJ1-2 TRBV19 NA NA
CASSWVSGGADTQYF TGTGCCAGCAGTTGGGTTAGCGGGGGGGCAGATACGCAGTATTTT TRBJ2-3 TRBV6-5 TRBD2 NA
CASTRGQGDTEAFF TGCGCCAGCACCCGAGGGCAGGGTGACACTGAAGCTTTCTTT TRBJ1-1 TRBV5-1 NA NA
CASSINVRPRNEKLFF TGTGCCAGTAGTATCAATGTACGGCCCCGTAATGAAAAACTGTTTTTT TRBJ1-4 TRBV19 NA NA
CASSPLSGAIEAFF TGTGCCAGCAGCCCCCTTTCAGGGGCCATTGAAGCTTTCTTT TRBJ1-1 TRBV7-9 NA NA
CASSLPQPGSGNTIYF TGTGCCAGCAGCTTGCCCCAACCCGGGTCCGGAAACACCATATATTTT TRBJ1-3 TRBV5-5 NA few
CATSDAGFGTQYF TGTGCCACCAGTGATGCGGGGTTCGGGACCCAGTACTTC TRBJ2-5 TRBV24-1 NA NA
CASSQDLWQTNTEAFF TGCGCCAGCAGCCAAGATTTGTGGCAGACGAACACTGAAGCTTTCTTT TRBJ1-1 TRBV4-1 NA NA
CASSPMEGSYGYTF TGTGCCAGCAGCCCGATGGAGGGGAGCTATGGCTACACCTTC TRBJ1-2 TRBV7-8 NA NA
CASELRGFNEKLFF TGTGCCAGCGAACTGCGCGGCTTTAATGAAAAACTGTTTTTT TRBJ1-4 TRBV2 NA NA
CASSLPLGPENTGELFF TGTGCCAGCTCACTTCCCCTAGGACCAGAAAACACCGGGGAGCTGTTTTTT TRBJ2-2 TRBV18 NA NA
CASSELGQVKNTEAFF TGTGCCAGCAGCGAATTAGGACAGGTAAAGAACACTGAAGCTTTCTTT TRBJ1-1 TRBV11-2 TRBD1 NA
CASSSGTLSNQPQHF TGTGCCAGCAGTTCCGGGACACTTAGCAATCAGCCCCAGCATTTT TRBJ1-5 TRBV5-6 NA NA
CASSFTLNTEAFF TGTGCCAGCAGTTTTACACTGAACACTGAAGCTTTCTTT TRBJ1-1 TRBV6-6 NA NA
CASSPLWRSPYNEQFF TGTGCCAGCAGCCCCCTCTGGCGGAGCCCCTACAATGAGCAGTTCTTC TRBJ2-1 TRBV7-2 NA NA
CASSAPGYGNTIYF TGTGCCAGCAGCGCCCCAGGGTACGGAAACACCATATATTTT TRBJ1-3 TRBV7-2 NA NA
CASIPDRATGELFF TGTGCCAGTATCCCGGACCGAGCCACCGGGGAGCTGTTTTTT TRBJ2-2 TRBV19 NA NA
CSVENRGRTGELFF TGCAGCGTTGAGAACAGGGGTAGGACCGGGGAGCTGTTTTTT TRBJ2-2 TRBV29-1 TRBD1 NA
CASSDHGRGRYEQYF TGTGCCAGCAGTGACCACGGGAGGGGACGGTACGAGCAGTACTTC TRBJ2-7 TRBV6-1 TRBD2 NA
CASSERPPRTEAFF TGTGCCAGCAGCGAGCGGCCCCCGAGGACTGAAGCTTTCTTT TRBJ1-1 TRBV11-3 NA NA
CASSSTRGKETQYF TGTGCCAGCAGCTCGACCAGGGGAAAAGAGACCCAGTACTTC TRBJ2-5 TRBV11-3 NA NA
CASSPGRQGDLNTEAFF TGTGCCAGCAGCCCCGGACGGCAGGGGGACCTGAACACTGAAGCTTTCTTT TRBJ1-1 TRBV7-9 TRBD1 NA